The rows below give T cell receptor beta chains drawn from one sample of a study of blood T cell repertoires in COVID-19. Clones were sequenced by immunoSEQ multiplex PCR, and TCRdb holds only the in-frame ones, with some missing. Of more than 250,000 clones listed, around 88% are singletons. Sequencing was performed on peripheral blood. These receptor sequences come from a woman in her thirties who had recovered from COVID-19. CDR3s include the opening cysteine and the closing phenylalanine or tryptophan. A D gene is named only where the DNA matches it firmly.

j_call,v_call,d_call,cdr3_nt,cdr3_aa
TRBJ2-5,TRBV19,NA,TGTGCCAGTAGTATCTCGGAGACCCAGTACTTC,CASSISETQYF
TRBJ1-4,TRBV7-6,NA,TGTGCCAGCAGCTTAGATATAATGGCTTCTAATGAAAAACTGTTTTTT,CASSLDIMASNEKLFF
TRBJ1-1,TRBV3-1/TRBV3-2,NA,TGTGCCAGCAGCCGTGCCGGGAACACTGAAGCTTTCTTT,CASSRAGNTEAFF
TRBJ1-5,TRBV3-1/TRBV3-2,TRBD1,TGTGCCAGCAGCAAGGGACAGGCTCTAAATCAGCCCCAGCATTTT,CASSKGQALNQPQHF
TRBJ2-1,TRBV6-5,NA,TGTGCCGTGACGGATTGGGCCCCAGGGAATGAGCAGTTCTTC,CAVTDWAPGNEQFF
TRBJ2-7,TRBV27,TRBD2,TGTGCCAGCTCTTTCGGGCTAGCGGACTCCTACGAGCAGTACTTC,CASSFGLADSYEQYF
TRBJ1-1,TRBV19,TRBD1,TGTGCCAGTAGTCCCACAGTAACTTCCGGGACAGGGAGGACTGAAGCTTTCTTT,CASSPTVTSGTGRTEAFF
TRBJ2-1,TRBV27,NA,TGTGCCAGCAGTTCAACCGACTCTAGCTCCTACAATGAGCAGTTCTTC,CASSSTDSSSYNEQFF
TRBJ1-2,TRBV27,TRBD1,TGTGCCAGCAGTAAGACAGGGGGCTACTATGGCTACACCTTC,CASSKTGGYYGYTF
TRBJ2-2,TRBV6-5,NA,TGTGCCAGCAGTATCCTCAGGGGGGCCGCCGGGGAGCTGTTTTTT,CASSILRGAAGELFF
TRBJ1-5,TRBV5-8,TRBD1,TGTGCCAGCAGCTTGGTGATACAGGGGAATCAGCCCCAGCATTTT,CASSLVIQGNQPQHF
TRBJ2-7,TRBV7-8,NA,TGTGCCAGCAGCTTAGGGACTTCCTTCTACGAGCAGTACTTC,CASSLGTSFYEQYF
TRBJ1-1,TRBV7-9,TRBD1,TGTGCCAGCAGCCTCGACAGGGTGAACACTGAAGCTTTCTTT,CASSLDRVNTEAFF
TRBJ2-7,TRBV2,TRBD1,TGTGCCACCAAGACAGGGCCGAGCTCCTACGAGCAGTACTTC,CATKTGPSSYEQYF